This T cell receptor beta chain was sequenced during a study of cytomegalovirus exposure and HLA in healthy donors. General observations from the study: HLA allele associations emerged for fewer than 20,000 TCR beta sequences in a later analysis, at 0.05 false discovery rate.

Details on this clone: Its antigen remains unknown.

There are 11 residues in the CDR3. Germline-derived CDR1 and CDR2 are GTSNPN and SVGIG (reference sequence). Both 60 Vbeta primers and 13 Jbeta primers went into the PCR. Some clones are missing from TCRdb's copy, which holds only in-frame ones; the method was immunoSEQ multiplex PCR. Seen in this sample are 150,000 to 200,000 clones; the ten most common clones hold about 0.8%. The sample consisted of PBMCs. The chain links TRBV30 to TRBJ1-2, with D possibly matching TRBD1 (6 bases). The clonotype comes from a woman in her late teens or twenties in good health and CMV-seropositive. The chain's CDR3 is CAEYGQYGYTF. The CDR3 coding sequence is TGTGCAGAGTACGGACAGTATGGCTACACCTTC. The whole variable domain, remainder taken from reference TRBV30 and TRBJ1-2, is SQTIHQWPATLVQPVGSPLSLECTVEGTSNPNLYWYRQAAGRGLQLLFYSVGIGQISSEVPQNLSASRPQDRQFILSSKKLLLSDSGFYLCAEYGQYGYTFGSGTRLTVV.